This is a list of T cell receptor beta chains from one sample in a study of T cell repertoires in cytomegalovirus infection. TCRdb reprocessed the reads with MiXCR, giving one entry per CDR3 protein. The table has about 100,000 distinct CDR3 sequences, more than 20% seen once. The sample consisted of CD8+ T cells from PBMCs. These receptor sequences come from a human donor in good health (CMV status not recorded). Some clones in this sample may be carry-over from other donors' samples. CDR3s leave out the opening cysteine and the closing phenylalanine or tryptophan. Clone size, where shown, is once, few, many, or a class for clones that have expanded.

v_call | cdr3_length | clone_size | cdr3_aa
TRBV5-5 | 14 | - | ASSQDRGYGIYEQY
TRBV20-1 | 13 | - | SAREERGQDQPQH
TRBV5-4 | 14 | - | ASSLAGNSPRWEQF
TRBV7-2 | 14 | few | ASSPTTTSGSHEQY
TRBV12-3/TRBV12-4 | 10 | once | ASSPLAEWQF
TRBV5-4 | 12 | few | ASSFGVGAEEQY
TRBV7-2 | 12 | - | ASSFRQGLYEQY
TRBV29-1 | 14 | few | SFSLLGQGTENEQF
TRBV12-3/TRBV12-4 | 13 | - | ASSPGQGRDNEQF
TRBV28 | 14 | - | ASSYVMSDSNQPQH
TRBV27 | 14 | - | ASRRTSGGLTYEQY